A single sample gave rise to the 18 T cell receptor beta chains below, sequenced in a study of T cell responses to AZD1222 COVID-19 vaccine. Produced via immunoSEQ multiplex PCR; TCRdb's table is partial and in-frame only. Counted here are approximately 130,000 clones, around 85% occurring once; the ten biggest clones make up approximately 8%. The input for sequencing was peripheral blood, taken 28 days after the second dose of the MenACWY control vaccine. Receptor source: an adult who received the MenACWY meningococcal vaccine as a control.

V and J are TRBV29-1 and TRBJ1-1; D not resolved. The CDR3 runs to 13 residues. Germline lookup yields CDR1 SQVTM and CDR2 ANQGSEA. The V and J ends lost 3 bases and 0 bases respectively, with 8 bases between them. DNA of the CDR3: TGCAGCGTTGACAGCCTCATGAACACTGAAGCTTTCTTT. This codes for CSVDSLMNTEAFF.

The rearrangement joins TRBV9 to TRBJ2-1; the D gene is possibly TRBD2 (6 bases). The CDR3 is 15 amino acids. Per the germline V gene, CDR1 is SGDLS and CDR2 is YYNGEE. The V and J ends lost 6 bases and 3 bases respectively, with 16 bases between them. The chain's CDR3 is CASTPGDFYYNEQFF. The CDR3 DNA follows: TGTGCCAGCACCCCCGGGGACTTTTACTACAATGAGCAGTTCTTC.

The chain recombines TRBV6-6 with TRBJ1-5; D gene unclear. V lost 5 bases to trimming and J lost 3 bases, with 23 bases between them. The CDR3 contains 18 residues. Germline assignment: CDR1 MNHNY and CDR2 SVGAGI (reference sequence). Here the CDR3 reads CASSPLWRQGEFNQPQHF. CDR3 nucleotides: TGTGCCAGCAGTCCTCTTTGGAGACAAGGAGAATTCAATCAGCCCCAGCATTTT.

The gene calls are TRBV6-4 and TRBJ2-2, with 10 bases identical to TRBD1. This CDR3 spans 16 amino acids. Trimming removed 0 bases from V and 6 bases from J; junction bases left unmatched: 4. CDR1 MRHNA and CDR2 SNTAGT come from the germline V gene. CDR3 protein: CASSDSTGTGAGELFF. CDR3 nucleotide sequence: TGTGCCAGCAGTGACTCTACCGGGACAGGGGCCGGGGAGCTGTTTTTT.

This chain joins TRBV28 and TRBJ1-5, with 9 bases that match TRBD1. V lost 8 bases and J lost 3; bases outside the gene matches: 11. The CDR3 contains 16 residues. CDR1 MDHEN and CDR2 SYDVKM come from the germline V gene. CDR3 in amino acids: CASQGYDRGDNQPQHF. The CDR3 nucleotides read TGTGCCAGCCAAGGGTATGACAGGGGGGACAATCAGCCCCAGCATTTT.

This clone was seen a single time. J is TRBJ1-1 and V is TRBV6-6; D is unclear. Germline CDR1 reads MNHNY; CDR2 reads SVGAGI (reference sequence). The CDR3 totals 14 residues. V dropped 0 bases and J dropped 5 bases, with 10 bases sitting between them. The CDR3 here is CASSYSDPQTEAFF. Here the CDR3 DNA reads TGTGCCAGCAGTTACTCGGATCCCCAAACTGAAGCTTTCTTT.

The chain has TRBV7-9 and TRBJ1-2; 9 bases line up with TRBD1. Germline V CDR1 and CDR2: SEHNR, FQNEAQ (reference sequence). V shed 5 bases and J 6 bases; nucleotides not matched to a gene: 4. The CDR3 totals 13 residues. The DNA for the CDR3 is TGTGCCAGCAGCGCCGGACAGGGGAATGGCTACACCTTC. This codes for CASSAGQGNGYTF.

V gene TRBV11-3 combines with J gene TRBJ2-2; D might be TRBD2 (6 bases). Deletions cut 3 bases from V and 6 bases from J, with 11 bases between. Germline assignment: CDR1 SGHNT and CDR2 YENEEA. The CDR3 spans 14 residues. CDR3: CASSFVRGAGELFF. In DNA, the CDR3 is TGTGCCAGCAGCTTCGTCCGCGGGGCCGGGGAGCTGTTTTTT. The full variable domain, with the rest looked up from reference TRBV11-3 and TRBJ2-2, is EAGVVQSPRYKIIEKKQPVAFWCNPISGHNTLYWYLQNLGQGPELLIRYENEEAVDDSQLPKDRFSAERLKGVDSTLKIQPAELGDSAVYLCASSFVRGAGELFFGEGSRLTVL.

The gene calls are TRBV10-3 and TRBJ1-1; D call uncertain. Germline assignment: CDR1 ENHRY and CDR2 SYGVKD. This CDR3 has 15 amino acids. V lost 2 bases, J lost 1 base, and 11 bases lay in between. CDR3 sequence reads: CAISEMDGGNTEAFF. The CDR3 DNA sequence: TGTGCCATCAGTGAGATGGACGGCGGGAACACTGAAGCTTTCTTT.

The CDR3 protein is CASSLLGAYGYTF. Written as DNA, the CDR3 is TGTGCCAGCAGCTTGTTGGGGGCATATGGCTACACCTTC. V and J are TRBV5-4 and TRBJ1-2; D possibly corresponds to TRBD1 (6 bases). CDR1 and CDR2 (germline): SGHNT, YYREEE (reference sequence). With 1 base removed from V and 5 bases from J, the gap between germline ends came to 9 bases. The CDR3 has 13 amino acids. The full variable domain, with the rest looked up from reference TRBV5-4 and TRBJ1-2, is ETGVTQSPTHLIKTRGQQVTLRCSSQSGHNTVSWYQQALGQGPQFIFQYYREEENGRGNFPPRFSGLQFPNYSSELNVNALELDDSALYLCASSLLGAYGYTFGSGTRLTVV.

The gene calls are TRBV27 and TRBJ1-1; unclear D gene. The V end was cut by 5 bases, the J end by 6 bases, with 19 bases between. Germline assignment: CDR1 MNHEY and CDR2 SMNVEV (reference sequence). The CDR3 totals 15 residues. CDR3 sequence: CASSRTSGRGPEAFF. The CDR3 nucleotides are TGTGCCAGCAGTCGAACCTCGGGGAGAGGCCCTGAAGCTTTCTTT.

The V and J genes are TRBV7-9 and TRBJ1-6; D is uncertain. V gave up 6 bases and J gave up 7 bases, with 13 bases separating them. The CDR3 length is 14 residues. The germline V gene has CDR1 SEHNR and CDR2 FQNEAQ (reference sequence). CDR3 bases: TGTGCCAGCAGTCATACCGGGGTCAATTCACCCCTCCACTTT. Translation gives CASSHTGVNSPLHF.

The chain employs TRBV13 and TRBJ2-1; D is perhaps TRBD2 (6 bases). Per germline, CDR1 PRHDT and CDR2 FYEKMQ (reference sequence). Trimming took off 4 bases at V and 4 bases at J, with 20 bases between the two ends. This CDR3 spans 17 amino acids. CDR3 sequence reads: CASSSTPGTGLYNEQFF. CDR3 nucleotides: TGTGCCAGCAGCTCGACCCCCGGGACTGGGCTTTACAATGAGCAGTTCTTC.

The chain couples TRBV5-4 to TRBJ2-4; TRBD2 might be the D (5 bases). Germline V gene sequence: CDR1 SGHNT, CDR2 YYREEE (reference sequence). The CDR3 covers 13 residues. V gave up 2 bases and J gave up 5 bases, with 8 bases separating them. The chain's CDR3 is CASSFRDQNIQYF. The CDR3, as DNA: TGTGCCAGCAGCTTTCGGGATCAAAACATTCAGTACTTC.

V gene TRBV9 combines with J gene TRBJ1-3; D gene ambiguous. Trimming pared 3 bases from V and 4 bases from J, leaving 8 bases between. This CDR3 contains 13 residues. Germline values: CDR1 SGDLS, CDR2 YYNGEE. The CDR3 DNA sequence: TGTGCCAGCAGCGCGCCTCAAGGAAACACCATATATTTT. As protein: CASSAPQGNTIYF.

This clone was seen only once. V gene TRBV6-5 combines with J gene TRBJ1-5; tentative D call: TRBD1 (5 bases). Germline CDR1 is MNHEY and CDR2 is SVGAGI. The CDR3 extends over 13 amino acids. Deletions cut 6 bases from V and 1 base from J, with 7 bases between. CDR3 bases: TGTGCCAGCAGGGGGGGAAGCAATCAGCCCCAGCATTTT. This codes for CASRGGSNQPQHF.

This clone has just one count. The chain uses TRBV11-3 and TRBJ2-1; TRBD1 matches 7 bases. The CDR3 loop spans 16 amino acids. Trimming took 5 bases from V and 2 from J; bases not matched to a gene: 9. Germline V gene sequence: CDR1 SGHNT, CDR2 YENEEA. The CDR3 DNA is TGTGCCAGCAGCCAGAACCGAGGGGGCACCTACAATGAGCAGTTCTTC. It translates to CASSQNRGGTYNEQFF.

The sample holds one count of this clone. Here the CDR3 reads CASSLVVADEQFF. CDR3 nucleotides: TGCGCCAGCAGCTTGGTGGTGGCGGATGAGCAGTTCTTC. This chain connects TRBV5-1 to TRBJ2-1; no reliable D call. Trimming stripped 0 bases from V and 8 bases from J, with 9 bases between. CDR1 and CDR2 (germline): SGHRS, YFSETQ. CDR3 length: 13 amino acids.